This section outlines one T cell receptor beta chain sequence together with its context. As originally analysed: Reference gene primer amplification gave estimated nucleated cell counts. Method: immunoSEQ multiplex PCR; TCRdb's copy keeps in-frame clones and lacks some. V and J calls and clone size come straight from that table; D and trimming were deduced from the DNA. The repertoire holds 100,000 or so clones, roughly 89% seen once, with under 2% in the top ten. One Seattle source followed patients from active infection through their disease course. The data stem from a study of blood T cell repertoires in COVID-19. Whole-study context: Specimens from acute and convalescent COVID-19 originated in the United States, Italy and Spain. T cells, B-cell-depleted T cells, or PBMCs provided the cDNA or gDNA that served as material.

V lost 2 bases and J lost 9, with 17 bases in between. The CDR3 extends over 15 amino acids. Germline V gene lookup returns CDR1 MNHEY and CDR2 SVGAGI. The clonotype was recovered from a woman in her forties or fifties with COVID-19, enrolled during active disease. Sequenced input: peripheral blood. V usage is TRBV6-5 and J usage is TRBJ2-1; a possible D gene is TRBD2 (6 bases). In DNA, the CDR3 is TGTGCCAGCAGTTACGGGATTGGCGGGCGGGGTGAGCAGTTCTTC. Protein product: CASSYGIGGRGEQFF.